Below, 9 T cell receptor beta chains from the same sample are listed, as sequenced in a study of OX40 agonist ivuxolimab in advanced cancers. The data were produced by immunoSEQ multiplex PCR, yet TCRdb's version contains in-frame clones alone and is incomplete. The data contain about 79,000 clones, 70% to 85% of them seen just once; the ten biggest clones take up roughly 0.53%. The source material was CD4+ or CD8+ T cells sorted from blood, sampled in a trial of the OX40 agonist ivuxolimab. These receptors were collected from an adult with an advanced solid tumor such as melanoma, head and neck, liver or kidney cancer.

V usage is TRBV6-1 and J usage is TRBJ1-2, with unresolved D. Germline V CDR1 and CDR2: MNHNS, SASEGT. The CDR3 sequence is 15 residues long. V was trimmed by 1 base and J by 7 bases, leaving 16 bases between them. CDR3 sequence: CASSEGANNWGGYTF. CDR3 DNA: TGTGCCAGCAGTGAAGGGGCCAACAACTGGGGTGGCTACACCTTC.

The J gene is TRBJ2-7, the V gene TRBV5-1; 8 bases align to TRBD2. The ends lost 3 bases at V and 0 bases at J; junction bases unmatched: 2. Germline V gives CDR1 SGHRS, CDR2 YFSETQ. This CDR3 comprises 14 residues. Here the CDR3 reads CASSSGGASYEQYF. CDR3 DNA sequence: TGCGCCAGCAGCTCGGGGGGGGCCTCCTACGAGCAGTACTTC.

The chain recombines TRBV11-3 with TRBJ1-1; weak D call: TRBD1 (5 bases). Germline V gene lookup returns CDR1 SGHNT and CDR2 YENEEA. Trimming cost V 5 bases and J 7 bases, with 14 bases left between them. The CDR3 spans 13 residues. CDR3 amino acids: CASSQTQGGEAFF. In nucleotides, the CDR3 is TGTGCCAGCAGCCAAACTCAGGGTGGTGAAGCTTTCTTT.

The genes are TRBV6-6 and TRBJ2-3, with D perhaps TRBD1 or TRBD2 (6 bases each). The CDR3 has 15 amino acids. In germline, CDR1 is MNHNY, CDR2 SVGAGI (reference sequence). Trimming took off 0 bases at V and 3 bases at J, with 10 bases between the two ends. The CDR3: CASSYSQGRTDTQYF. In nucleotides, the CDR3 is TGTGCCAGCAGTTACTCTCAGGGGAGGACAGATACGCAGTATTTT.

This clone was observed a handful of times. Other DNA variants within this sample encode the same CDR3. J is TRBJ1-5 and V is TRBV19, with 8 bases fitting TRBD1. The CDR3 extends over 13 amino acids. Losses at the gene ends were 4 bases for V and 6 bases for J; bases not matched to a gene: 2. Germline CDR1 is LNHDA and CDR2 is SQIVND (reference sequence). CDR3 sequence reads: CASSTTGVQPQHF. CDR3 nucleotide sequence: TGTGCCAGTAGTACGACAGGGGTTCAGCCCCAGCATTTT.

Ten or more counts support this clone. The chain links TRBV28 to TRBJ1-5, with 9 bases matching TRBD1. The CDR3 sequence is 15 residues long. Germline assignment: CDR1 MDHEN and CDR2 SYDVKM. V gave up 6 bases and J gave up 4 bases; unmatched junction bases: 7. CDR3 nucleotide sequence: TGTGCCAGCAGCTACTACAGGGGGCGGAATCAGCCCCAGCATTTT. Translating it yields CASSYYRGRNQPQHF.

The gene calls are TRBV27 and TRBJ1-5; no reliable D call. Trimming cost V 6 bases and J 2 bases, with 5 bases left between them. Germline V CDR1 and CDR2: MNHEY, SMNVEV (reference sequence). The CDR3 consists of 12 residues. DNA of the CDR3: TGTGCCAGCAGGATAGGCAATCAGCCCCAGCATTTT. The encoded protein is CASRIGNQPQHF.

The genes are TRBV7-2 and TRBJ1-5, with unresolved D. Trimming stripped 0 bases from V and 0 bases from J, with 12 bases between. Germline CDR1 reads SGHTA; CDR2 reads FQGNSA. The CDR3 covers 17 residues. The CDR3 region has the DNA TGTGCCAGCAGCTTAGCCCTGTCGACATTTAGCAATCAGCCCCAGCATTTT. Protein sequence: CASSLALSTFSNQPQHF.

The chain carries TRBV5-4 and TRBJ1-6; tentative D call: TRBD1 (6 bases). Per the germline V gene, CDR1 is SGHNT and CDR2 is YYREEE (reference sequence). The ends were cut back, 3 bases at V and 7 bases at J, with 17 bases in the middle. The CDR3 totals 16 residues. The DNA for the CDR3 is TGTGCCAGCAGCTGGGAAAAGACCGGGGGCAATTCACCCCTCCACTTT. Translating gives CASSWEKTGGNSPLHF.